A selection of T cell receptor beta chains follows, all from one sample in a study of shared clonotypes between healthy human individuals. Measured with immunoSEQ multiplex PCR; TCRdb has only the in-frame clones, and not every one. Counted here are roughly 590,000 clones, less than 97% occurring once; the ten biggest clones make up 0.09% to 0.13%. Sequenced sample: naive CD8+ T cells sorted from blood. All receptors come from a woman aged 25 to 39 in good health. Each CDR3 is given with its conserved first and last residue. A D gene is named only where the DNA matches it firmly. Part of the rows lack a size; the others show once, few, many or a class for expanded clones.

>TRBD1|TRBJ1-1|TRBV6-1|13|.
CASMSRGVTEAFF
TGTGCCAGCATGAGCAGGGGGGTCACTGAAGCTTTCTTT
>TRBD1|TRBJ2-1|TRBV5-1|16|once
CASSFPRDRADNEQFF
TGCGCCAGCAGCTTCCCCCGGGACAGGGCAGACAATGAGCAGTTCTTC
>.|TRBJ2-3|TRBV11-2|16|.
CASSLGVGPITDTQYF
TGTGCCAGCAGCTTAGGAGTCGGGCCGATCACAGATACGCAGTATTTT
>.|TRBJ2-4|TRBV28|15|.
CASSGDMSRGNIQYF
TGTGCCAGCAGTGGGGACATGTCGAGAGGAAACATTCAGTACTTC
>.|TRBJ1-2|TRBV5-1|14|.
CASSLVPEDYGYTF
TGCGCCAGCAGCTTGGTACCAGAAGACTATGGCTACACCTTC
>TRBD1|TRBJ1-2|TRBV5-4|11|.
CASSAGGAYTF
TGTGCCAGCAGCGCAGGGGGCGCCTACACCTTC
>.|TRBJ2-7|TRBV4-1|17|.
CASSQESGLAVSYEQYF
TGCGCCAGCAGCCAAGAATCCGGACTGGCGGTTTCCTACGAGCAGTACTTC
>TRBD2|TRBJ2-7|TRBV5-1|14|.
CASRLPGGPNEQYF
TGCGCCAGCAGGCTACCGGGAGGGCCAAACGAGCAGTACTTC
>.|TRBJ2-7|TRBV13|15|.
CASSGYWTDSYEQYF
TGTGCCAGCAGCGGATACTGGACTGATTCCTACGAGCAGTACTTC
>TRBD2|TRBJ2-1|TRBV7-6|15|once
CASSLGLAAVNEQFF
TGTGCCAGCAGCTTAGGACTAGCTGCGGTCAATGAGCAGTTCTTC
>.|TRBJ1-2|TRBV6-5|15|.
CASSYSEQGSGGYTF
TGTGCCAGCAGTTACTCAGAACAGGGATCAGGGGGCTACACCTTC
>.|TRBJ2-7|TRBV4-2|16|.
CASSRSPGTRSYEQYF
TGTGCCAGCAGCCGAAGTCCCGGGACACGATCCTACGAGCAGTACTTC
>.|TRBJ2-7|TRBV13|13|.
CASSGSSLGEQYF
TGTGCCAGCAGCGGATCCTCTTTAGGCGAGCAGTACTTC
>TRBD2|TRBJ2-7|TRBV27|14|once
CASSLSVAGYEQYF
TGTGCCAGCAGTTTATCCGTAGCGGGCTACGAGCAGTACTTC
>TRBD2|TRBJ2-1|TRBV4-1|17|.
CASSQVVTGGSVYEQFF
TGCGCCAGCAGCCAAGTCGTCACTGGCGGGAGTGTCTATGAGCAGTTCTTC
>.|TRBJ1-4|TRBV14|15|.
CASSIMMGENEKLFF
TGTGCCAGCAGCATTATGATGGGGGAAAATGAAAAACTGTTTTTT
>.|TRBJ2-1|TRBV13|13|.
CASSLQNSNEQFF
TGTGCCAGCAGCTTACAAAATTCCAATGAGCAGTTCTTC
>TRBD2|TRBJ2-1|TRBV7-9|15|.
CASSLLAGGSREQFF
TGTGCCAGCAGCTTATTAGCGGGAGGGTCCCGTGAGCAGTTCTTC
>.|TRBJ2-2|TRBV27|15|.
CASSLAGLGTGELFF
TGTGCCAGCAGTTTAGCGGGTTTGGGCACCGGGGAGCTGTTTTTT
>TRBD2|TRBJ2-1|TRBV10-3|14|once
CAIRGLAGADEQFF
TGTGCCATTCGCGGACTAGCGGGAGCGGATGAGCAGTTCTTC
>TRBD2|TRBJ2-5|TRBV25-1|13|.
CASSTSGSGAQYF
TGTGCCAGCAGCACTAGCGGCTCCGGGGCCCAGTACTTC
>.|TRBJ1-2|TRBV27|17|.
CASSPLTKVLPNYGYTF
TGTGCCAGCAGTCCACTAACCAAGGTCCTCCCTAACTATGGCTACACCTTC
>.|TRBJ1-1|TRBV5-1|14|few
CASSLGSGQHEAFF
TGCGCCAGCAGCTTGGGGTCCGGACAGCACGAAGCTTTCTTT
>.|TRBJ1-4|TRBV19|11|.
CASRTGYRLFF
TGTGCCAGTAGAACAGGATACCGGTTGTTTTTT
>.|TRBJ2-7|TRBV27|16|.
CASSSYRGQSPGEQYF
TGTGCCAGCAGCTCTTACCGGGGCCAAAGCCCCGGCGAGCAGTACTTC
>.|TRBJ1-1|TRBV7-7|13|.
CASSFSRETEAFF
TGTGCCAGCAGCTTTTCACGTGAGACTGAAGCTTTCTTT
>.|TRBJ2-3|TRBV16|15|.
CASSQYLSFTDTQYF
TGTGCCAGCAGCCAATATCTCAGTTTCACAGATACGCAGTATTTT
>TRBD2|TRBJ2-2|TRBV4-2|21|once
CASSQDLVGLAGVGNTGELFF
TGTGCCAGCAGCCAAGATCTCGTGGGACTAGCGGGAGTCGGGAACACCGGGGAGCTGTTTTTT
>.|TRBJ2-7|TRBV27|13|.
CASSFNGAYEQYF
TGTGCCAGCAGTTTTAACGGAGCCTACGAGCAGTACTTC
>.|TRBJ2-7|TRBV4-1|13|.
CASSPRASYEQYF
TGCGCCAGCAGCCCCCGGGCCTCATACGAGCAGTACTTC